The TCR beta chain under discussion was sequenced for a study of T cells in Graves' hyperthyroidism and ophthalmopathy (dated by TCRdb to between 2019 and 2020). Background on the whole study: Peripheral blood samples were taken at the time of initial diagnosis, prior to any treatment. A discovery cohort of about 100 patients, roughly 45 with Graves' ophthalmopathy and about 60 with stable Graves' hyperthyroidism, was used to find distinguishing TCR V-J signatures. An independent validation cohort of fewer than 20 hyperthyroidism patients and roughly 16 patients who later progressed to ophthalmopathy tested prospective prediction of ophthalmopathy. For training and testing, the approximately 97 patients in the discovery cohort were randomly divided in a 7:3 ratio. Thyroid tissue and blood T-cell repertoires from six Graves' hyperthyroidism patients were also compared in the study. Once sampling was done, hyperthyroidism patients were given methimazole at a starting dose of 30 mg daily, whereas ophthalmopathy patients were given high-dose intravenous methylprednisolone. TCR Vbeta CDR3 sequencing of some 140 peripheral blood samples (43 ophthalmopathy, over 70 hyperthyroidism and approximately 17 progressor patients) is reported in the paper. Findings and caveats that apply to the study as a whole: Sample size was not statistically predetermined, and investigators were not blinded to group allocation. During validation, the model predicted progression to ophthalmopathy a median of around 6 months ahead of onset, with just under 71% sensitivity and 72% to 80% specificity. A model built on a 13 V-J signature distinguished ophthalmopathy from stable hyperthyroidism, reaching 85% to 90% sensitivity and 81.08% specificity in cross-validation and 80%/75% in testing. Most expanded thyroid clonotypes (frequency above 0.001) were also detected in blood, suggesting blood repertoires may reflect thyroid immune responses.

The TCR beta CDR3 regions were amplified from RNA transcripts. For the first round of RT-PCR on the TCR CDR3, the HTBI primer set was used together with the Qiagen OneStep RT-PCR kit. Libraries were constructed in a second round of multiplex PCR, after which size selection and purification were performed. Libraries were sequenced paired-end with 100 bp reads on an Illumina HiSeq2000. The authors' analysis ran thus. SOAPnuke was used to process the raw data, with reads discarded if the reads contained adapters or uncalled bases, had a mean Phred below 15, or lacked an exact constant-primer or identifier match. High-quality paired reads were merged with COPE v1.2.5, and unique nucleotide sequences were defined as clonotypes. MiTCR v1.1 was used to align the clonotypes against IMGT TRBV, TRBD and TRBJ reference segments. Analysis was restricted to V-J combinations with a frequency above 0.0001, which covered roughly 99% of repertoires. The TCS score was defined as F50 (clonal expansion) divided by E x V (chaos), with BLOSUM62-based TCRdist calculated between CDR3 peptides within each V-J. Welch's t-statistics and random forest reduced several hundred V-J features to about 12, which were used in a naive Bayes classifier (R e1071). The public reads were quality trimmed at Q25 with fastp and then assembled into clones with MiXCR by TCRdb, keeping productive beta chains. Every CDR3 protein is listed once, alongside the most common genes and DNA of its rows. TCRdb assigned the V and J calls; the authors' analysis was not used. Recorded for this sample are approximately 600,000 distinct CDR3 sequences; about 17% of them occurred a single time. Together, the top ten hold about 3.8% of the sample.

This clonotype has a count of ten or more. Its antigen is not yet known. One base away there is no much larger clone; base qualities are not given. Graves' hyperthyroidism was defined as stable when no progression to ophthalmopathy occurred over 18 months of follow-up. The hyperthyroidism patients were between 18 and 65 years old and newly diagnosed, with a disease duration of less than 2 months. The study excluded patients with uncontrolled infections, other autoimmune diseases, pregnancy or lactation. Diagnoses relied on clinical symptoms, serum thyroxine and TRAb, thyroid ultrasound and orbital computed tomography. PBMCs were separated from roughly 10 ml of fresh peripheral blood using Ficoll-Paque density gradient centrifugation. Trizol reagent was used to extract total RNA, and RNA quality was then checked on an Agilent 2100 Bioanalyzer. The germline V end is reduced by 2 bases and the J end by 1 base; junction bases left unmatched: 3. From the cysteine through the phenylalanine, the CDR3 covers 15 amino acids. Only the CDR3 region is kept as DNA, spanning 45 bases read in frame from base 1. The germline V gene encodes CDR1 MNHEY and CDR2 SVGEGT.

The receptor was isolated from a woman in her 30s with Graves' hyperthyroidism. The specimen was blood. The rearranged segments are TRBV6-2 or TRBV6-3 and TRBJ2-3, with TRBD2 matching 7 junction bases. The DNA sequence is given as TGTGCCAGCAGTTACGCGGGAGCCGGCACAGATACGCAGTATTTT. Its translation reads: CASSYAGAGTDTQYF.